This TCR beta chain was captured by sequencing in a study of CD8 T cells in Susac syndrome. The V gene lost 0 bases and the J gene lost 5 bases, with 5 bases spanning the gap. CDR1 and CDR2 (germline): LGHDT, YNNKEL (reference sequence). The CDR3 sequence is 12 residues long. RNA in amounts of roughly 0.45 to 1 ug was reverse transcribed with random hexamers. TCRdb passed the immunoSEQ multiplex PCR reads through MiXCR, listing each CDR3 protein once. The top ten clones hold under 0.1% of a sample with about 110,000 distinct CDR3 sequences, around 95% of them seen once. The chain has TRBV3-1 and TRBJ2-7; no definite D call. What was sequenced was CD4+ T cells from PBMCs. This clonotype originated in a human donor in good health. For the CDR3, the DNA is TGTGCCAGCAGCCAAGATTTGAACGAGCAGTACTTC. It encodes CASSQDLNEQYF.